The next 21 T cell receptor beta chains were all read from a single sample in a study of blood T cell repertoires in COVID-19 (dated by TCRdb to the early 2020s). Receptors were amplified or captured by the immunoSEQ multiplex PCR assay. TCRdb holds this immuneACCESS table with in-frame rearrangements only. Some clones are missing; in checked studies, unresolved V genes explain under half, and the rest has no known cause. In all, the sample holds about 280,000 clones, and 88% of those were seen once. Jointly, the top ten make up about 11% of the sample. Sequencing was performed on peripheral blood. The origin of the receptors is a woman aged 25 to 39 with COVID-19, enrolled during active disease.

The chain employs TRBV19 and TRBJ1-2, with D possibly being TRBD1 (6 bases). In germline, CDR1 is LNHDA, CDR2 SQIVND (reference sequence). The CDR3 extends over 14 amino acids. V shed 7 bases and J shed 0 bases, with 12 bases lying between them. The CDR3 protein is CASTHTGPNYGYTF. For the CDR3, the DNA is TGTGCCAGTACCCATACAGGGCCTAACTATGGCTACACCTTC. The full variable domain, rest sourced from reference TRBV19 and TRBJ1-2, is DGGITQSPKYLFRKEGQNVTLSCEQNLNHDAMYWYRQDPGQGLRLIYYSQIVNDFQKGDIAEGYSVSREKKESFPLTVTSAQKNPTAFYLCASTHTGPNYGYTFGSGTRLTVV.

The chain couples TRBV7-8 to TRBJ2-2; D uncertain. This CDR3 region has 13 residues. V was cut by 5 bases and J by 5 bases, with 9 bases left in between. Germline V lookup: CDR1 SGHVS, CDR2 FQNEAQ. In DNA, the CDR3 is TGTGCCAGCAGCCCACGCCGGACCGGGGAGCTGTTTTTT. Its translation: CASSPRRTGELFF.

The rearrangement links TRBV29-1 to TRBJ1-3, with D perhaps TRBD1 (5 bases). V was clipped by 8 bases and J by 0 bases, with 11 bases between them. The CDR3 loop spans 13 amino acids. Germline lookup yields CDR1 SQVTM and CDR2 ANQGSEA. For the CDR3, the DNA is TGCAGCATACGACAGTCCTCTGGAAACACCATATATTTT. The encoded protein is CSIRQSSGNTIYF.

The J gene is TRBJ2-1, the V gene TRBV4-2; 7 nucleotides agree with TRBD2. The germline gives CDR1 LGHNA, CDR2 YNFKEQ. This CDR3 contains 14 residues. Trimming at V came to 4 bases and at J to 6 bases, leaving 6 bases not matched to a gene. The CDR3 loop reads CASSPTSSGNEQFF. The CDR3 DNA follows: TGTGCCAGCAGCCCTACGTCTAGCGGCAATGAGCAGTTCTTC.

The chain combines TRBV6-6 with TRBJ2-7; D remains ambiguous. V was trimmed by 0 bases and J by 4 bases, leaving 13 bases between them. The CDR3 covers 15 residues. Germline lookup yields CDR1 MNHNY and CDR2 SVGAGI (reference sequence). The CDR3 sequence is CASSYSIRGVYEQYF. The CDR3 DNA is TGTGCCAGCAGTTACTCGATCCGTGGAGTTTACGAGCAGTACTTC.

This chain joins TRBV2 and TRBJ2-2; D is possibly TRBD1 (6 bases). CDR3 length equals 15 residues. V lost 6 bases and J lost 4, with 15 bases in between. CDR1 is SNHLY and CDR2 is FYNNEI in the germline V gene. Here the CDR3 DNA reads TGTGCCAGCAGCCTGCAAGACAGGCCCACCGGGGAGCTGTTTTTT. Translated, it gives CASSLQDRPTGELFF.

The V call is TRBV4-1, the J call TRBJ1-4; a possible D gene is TRBD1 (5 bases). The CDR3 is 15 residues long. Germline V CDR1 and CDR2: MGHRA, YSYEKL. Trimming pared 7 bases from V and 8 bases from J, leaving 20 bases between. The CDR3 DNA is TGCGCCAGCACCCCAAGTGGCCAGGGCAGGGAAAAACTGTTTTTT. Amino acids: CASTPSGQGREKLFF.

The V gene is TRBV5-1, the J gene TRBJ1-2; D is unresolved. CDR3 length: 12 amino acids. V lost 8 bases to trimming and J lost 4 bases, with 12 bases between them. Germline loops: CDR1 SGHRS, CDR2 YFSETQ. The CDR3 loop is CASGEPLYGYTF. DNA of the CDR3: TGCGCCAGTGGGGAGCCACTCTATGGCTACACCTTC.

The chain employs TRBV5-1 and TRBJ1-4, with D possibly matching TRBD1 (6 bases). Trimming took off 7 bases at V and 5 bases at J, with 15 bases between the two ends. CDR3 size: 14 residues. Germline CDR1 reads SGHRS; CDR2 reads YFSETQ. The CDR3 here is CASSPGHLNEKLFF. CDR3 in DNA: TGCGCCAGCTCACCGGGACACTTGAATGAAAAACTGTTTTTT. The full variable domain, completed using reference TRBV5-1 and TRBJ1-4, is KAGVTQTPRYLIKTRGQQVTLSCSPISGHRSVSWYQQTPGQGLQFLFEYFSETQRNKGNFPGRFSGRQFSNSRSEMNVSTLELGDSALYLCASSPGHLNEKLFFGSGTQLSVL.

The chain carries TRBV5-4 and TRBJ2-7; 12 bases are a match to TRBD1. Looked up from germline, CDR1 is SGHNT and CDR2 is YYREEE (reference sequence). The CDR3 loop spans 15 amino acids. Trimming cost V 3 bases and J 2 bases; bases outside gene matches: 3. In DNA, the CDR3 is TGTGCCAGCAGCTGGGGACAGGGGGCAACCTACGAGCAGTACTTC. Translating it yields CASSWGQGATYEQYF.

J is TRBJ1-5 and V is TRBV7-8; 7 bases align to TRBD1. V gave up 3 bases and J gave up 0 bases; unmatched junction bases: 2. The V gene's germline CDR1 is SGHVS and CDR2 FQNEAQ. This CDR3 contains 15 residues. CDR3 in amino acids: CASSLQGGSNQPQHF. CDR3 coding DNA: TGTGCCAGCAGCTTGCAGGGGGGTAGCAATCAGCCCCAGCATTTT.

This clone was seen once. This chain joins TRBV7-9 and TRBJ1-1, with 7 bases identical to TRBD1. CDR3 length: 14 amino acids. CDR1 SEHNR and CDR2 FQNEAQ come from the germline V gene (reference sequence). The ends lost 1 base at V and 5 bases at J; junction bases unmatched: 4. CDR3 sequence (DNA): TGTGCCAGCAGCTTAGTACAGGGGTGGACTGAAGCTTTCTTT. The encoded protein is CASSLVQGWTEAFF.

The chain recombines TRBV18 with TRBJ1-3; perhaps TRBD1 as D (6 bases). V lost 4 bases and J lost 0, with 16 bases in between. In germline, CDR1 is KGHSH, CDR2 LQKENI. The CDR3 is 17 amino acids. The CDR3 reads CASSQTTQGHSGNTIYF. The DNA of the CDR3 is TGTGCCAGCTCACAAACGACCCAGGGGCACTCTGGAAACACCATATATTTT.

V usage is TRBV9 and J usage is TRBJ2-1; TRBD2 matches at 8 bases. CDR1 is SGDLS, CDR2 YYNGEE, per germline. Trimming removed 3 bases from V and 8 bases from J; junction bases left unmatched: 13. This CDR3 comprises 16 residues. CDR3 amino acids: CASSETGGLLKDEQFF. In nucleotides, the CDR3 is TGTGCCAGCAGCGAGACGGGGGGGCTCCTCAAGGATGAGCAGTTCTTC. Combining the CDR3 with reference TRBV9 and TRBJ2-1 gives the whole variable domain DSGVTQTPKHLITATGQRVTLRCSPRSGDLSVYWYQQSLDQGLQFLIQYYNGEERAKGNILERFSAQQFPDLHSELNLSSLELGDSALYFCASSETGGLLKDEQFFGPGTRLTVL.

The chain recombines TRBV3-1 (or the pseudogene TRBV3-2) with TRBJ2-3, with 8 nucleotides matching TRBD2. CDR3 length: 15 amino acids. V dropped 2 bases and J dropped 7; count of bases not matched to a gene: 8. Per the germline V gene, CDR1 is LGHDT and CDR2 is YNNKEL (reference sequence). This chain's CDR3 is CASSQRREARNTQYF. Here the CDR3 DNA reads TGTGCCAGCAGCCAAAGGCGGGAGGCACGGAATACGCAGTATTTT.

The chain joins TRBV24-1 to TRBJ2-2, with a possible D match to TRBD1 (6 bases). Germline V gene data show CDR1 as KGHDR and CDR2 as SFDVKD. CDR3 length: 14 amino acids. V was shortened by 9 bases and J by 2 bases, with 12 bases between the two germline ends. The CDR3 DNA is TGTGCCACCGGGGACATCGTAAACACCGGGGAGCTGTTTTTT. Translating it yields CATGDIVNTGELFF.

This rearrangement joins TRBV21-1 to TRBJ2-4; TRBD1 is the table's D call and was not checked against the DNA. TRBV21-1 is a pseudogene segment. The length of the CDR3 is 15 residues. This CDR3 is CASSKWDKPKNIQYF. The CDR3 nucleotides are TGTGCCAGCAGCAAATGGGACAAGCCCAAAAACATTCAGTACTTC.

V is TRBV7-8 and J is TRBJ1-1; D might be TRBD1 (6 bases). The CDR3 has 14 residues. Germline V CDR1 and CDR2: SGHVS, FQNEAQ. V was shortened by 1 base and J by 2 bases, with 8 bases between the two germline ends. The DNA for the CDR3 is TGTGCCAGCAGCTTAGGGGGACACAACACTGAAGCTTTCTTT. Translation: CASSLGGHNTEAFF.

The V call is TRBV2, the J call TRBJ2-3; TRBD2 matches 12 bases. The CDR3 is 16 residues long. Germline V gene sequence: CDR1 SNHLY, CDR2 FYNNEI. J lost 11 bases, V lost 7 bases, and 16 bases had no gene match. The CDR3 reads CASTQGTSGWLEGQYF. The CDR3 DNA follows: TGTGCCAGCACCCAAGGGACTAGCGGGTGGCTTGAGGGGCAGTATTTT.

The chain couples TRBV4-1 to TRBJ2-3; 7 positions agree with TRBD2. With V trimmed by 0 bases and J by 5 bases, 8 bases remained unmatched. The CDR3 totals 16 residues. CDR1 MGHRA and CDR2 YSYEKL come from the germline V gene. The chain's CDR3 is CASSQDSAGVVDTQYF. The CDR3 nucleotides read TGCGCCAGCAGCCAAGATTCGGCGGGAGTTGTAGATACGCAGTATTTT.

The chain is built from TRBV6-5 and TRBJ2-1; TRBD2 might be the D (5 bases). Trimming removed 5 bases at V and 6 bases at J, with 11 bases between. Looked up from germline, CDR1 is MNHEY and CDR2 is SVGAGI. CDR3 length equals 13 residues. This CDR3 is CASSPLAPNEQFF. The CDR3 region has the DNA TGTGCCAGCAGTCCCCTAGCTCCCAATGAGCAGTTCTTC.